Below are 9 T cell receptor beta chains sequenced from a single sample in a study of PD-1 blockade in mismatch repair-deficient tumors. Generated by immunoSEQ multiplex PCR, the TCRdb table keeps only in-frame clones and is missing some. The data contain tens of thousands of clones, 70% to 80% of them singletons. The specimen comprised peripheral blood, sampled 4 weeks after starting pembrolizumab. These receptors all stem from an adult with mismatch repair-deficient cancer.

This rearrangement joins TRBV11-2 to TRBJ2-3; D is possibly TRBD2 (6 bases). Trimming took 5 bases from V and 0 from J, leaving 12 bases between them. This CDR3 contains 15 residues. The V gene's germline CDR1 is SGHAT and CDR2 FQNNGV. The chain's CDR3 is CASSRWGESTDTQYF. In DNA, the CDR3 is TGTGCCAGCAGCCGATGGGGGGAAAGCACAGATACGCAGTATTTT. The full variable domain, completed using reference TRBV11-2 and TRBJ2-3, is EAGVAQSPRYKIIEKRQSVAFWCNPISGHATLYWYQQILGQGPKLLIQFQNNGVVDDSQLPKDRFSAERLKGVDSTLKIQPAKLEDSAVYLCASSRWGESTDTQYFGPGTRLTVL.

The CDR3 region is CASSPGGAAGDYEQYF. The CDR3 DNA reads as TGCGCCAGCAGCCCAGGCGGGGCAGCGGGGGACTACGAGCAGTACTTC. The V call is TRBV5-1, the J call TRBJ2-7, with TRBD2 matching 8 bases. With 4 bases clipped from V and 3 bases from J, the junction kept 12 bases outside the gene matches. Looked up from germline, CDR1 is SGHRS and CDR2 is YFSETQ. The CDR3 runs 16 residues.

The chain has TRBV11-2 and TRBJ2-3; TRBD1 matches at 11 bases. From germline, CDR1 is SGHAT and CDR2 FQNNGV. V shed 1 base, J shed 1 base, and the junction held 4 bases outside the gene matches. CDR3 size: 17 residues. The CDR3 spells CASSLGDRGSRTDTQYF. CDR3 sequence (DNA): TGTGCCAGCAGCTTAGGGGACAGGGGGTCACGCACAGATACGCAGTATTTT.

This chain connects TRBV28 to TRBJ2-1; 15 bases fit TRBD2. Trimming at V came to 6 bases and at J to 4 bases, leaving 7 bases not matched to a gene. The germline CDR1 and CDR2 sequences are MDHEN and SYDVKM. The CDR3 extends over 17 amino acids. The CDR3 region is CASSHMGTSGRYNEQFF. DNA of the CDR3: TGTGCCAGCAGCCATATGGGGACTAGCGGGAGGTACAATGAGCAGTTCTTC. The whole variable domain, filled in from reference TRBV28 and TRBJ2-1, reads DVKVTQSSRYLVKRTGEKVFLECVQDMDHENMFWYRQDPGLGLRLIYFSYDVKMKEKGDIPEGYSVSREKKERFSLILESASTNQTSMYLCASSHMGTSGRYNEQFFGPGTRLTVL.

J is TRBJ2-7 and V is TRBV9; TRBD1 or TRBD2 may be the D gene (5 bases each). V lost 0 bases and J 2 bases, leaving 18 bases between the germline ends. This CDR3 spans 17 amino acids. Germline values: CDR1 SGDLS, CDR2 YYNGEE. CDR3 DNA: TGTGCCAGCAGCGTAGGAATGGGGACCCCGAAGGCCTACGAGCAGTACTTC. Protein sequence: CASSVGMGTPKAYEQYF.

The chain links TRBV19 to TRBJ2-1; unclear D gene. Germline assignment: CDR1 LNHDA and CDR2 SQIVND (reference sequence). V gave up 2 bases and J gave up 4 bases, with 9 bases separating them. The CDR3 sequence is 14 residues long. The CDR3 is CASSITDGYNEQFF. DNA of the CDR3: TGTGCCAGTAGTATAACGGACGGATACAATGAGCAGTTCTTC.

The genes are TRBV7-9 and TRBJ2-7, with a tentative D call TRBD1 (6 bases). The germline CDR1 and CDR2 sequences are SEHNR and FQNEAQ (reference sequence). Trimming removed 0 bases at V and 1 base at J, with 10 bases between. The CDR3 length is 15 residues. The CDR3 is CASSLAQGLSYEQYF. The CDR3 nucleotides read TGTGCCAGCAGCTTAGCCCAGGGGTTATCCTACGAGCAGTACTTC.

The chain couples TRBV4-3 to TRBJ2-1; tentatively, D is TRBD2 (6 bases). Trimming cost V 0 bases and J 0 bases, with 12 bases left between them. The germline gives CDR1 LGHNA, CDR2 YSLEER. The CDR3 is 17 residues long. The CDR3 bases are TGCGCCAGCAGCCAAGAAGCCGGACTACCCTCCTACAATGAGCAGTTCTTC. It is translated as CASSQEAGLPSYNEQFF.

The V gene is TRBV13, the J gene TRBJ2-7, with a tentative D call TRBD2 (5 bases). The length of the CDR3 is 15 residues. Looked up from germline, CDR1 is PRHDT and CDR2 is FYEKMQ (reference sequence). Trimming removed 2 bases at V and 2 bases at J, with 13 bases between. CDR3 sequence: CASSLWRPLPYEQYF. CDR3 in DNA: TGTGCCAGCAGCTTATGGAGGCCCCTTCCCTACGAGCAGTACTTC. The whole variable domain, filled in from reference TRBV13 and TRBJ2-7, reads AAGVIQSPRHLIKEKRETATLKCYPIPRHDTVYWYQQGPGQDPQFLISFYEKMQSDKGSIPDRFSAQQFSDYHSELNMSSLELGDSALYFCASSLWRPLPYEQYFGPGTRLTVT.